The entry below gives a single T cell receptor beta chain sequence along with its context. Its antigen is as yet unknown. This specimen comes from a study of cytomegalovirus exposure and HLA in healthy donors. This CDR3 contains 13 residues. With 4 bases removed from V and 3 bases from J, the gap between germline ends came to 7 bases. The germline V gene has CDR1 MNHNS and CDR2 SASEGT. Findings and limits, study-wide: There were about 160 TCR beta chains listed as cytomegalovirus-associated. According to reports, the classifier identified cytomegalovirus status with high specificity and sensitivity.

60 Vbeta and 13 Jbeta primers were used in PCR. Clones were sequenced by immunoSEQ multiplex PCR, and TCRdb holds only the in-frame ones, with some missing. The data hold 90,000 to 150,000 clones, with 78% observed a single time. The clonotype was recovered from a woman between 25 and 40 years old in good health and CMV-seropositive. Sequenced input: PBMCs. The gene calls are TRBV6-1 and TRBJ1-5; D unresolved. The CDR3, as DNA: TGTGCCAGCAGTGCATGGCTCAATCAGCCCCAGCATTTT. This encodes CASSAWLNQPQHF.